The next 24 T cell receptor beta chains were all read from a single sample in a study of shared clonotypes between healthy human individuals. This table comes from immunoSEQ multiplex PCR, and its TCRdb copy is limited to in-frame clones, with some not included. The table records about 520,000 clones, over 70% of them present only once. The sequencing input was PBMCs. All receptors come from a woman aged 40 to 55 in good health. Some clones in this sample may be carry-over from other donors' samples.

This clone was recorded at least ten times. The same CDR3 arises from other DNA sequences in this sample as well. The chain combines TRBV30 with TRBJ1-1; maybe TRBD1 (5 bases). Germline values: CDR1 GTSNPN, CDR2 SVGIG (reference sequence). The CDR3 contains 15 residues. Trimming cost V 3 bases and J 2 bases, with 16 bases left between them. CDR3: CAWSLPLGLNTEAFF. The CDR3 nucleotides are TGTGCCTGGAGCTTACCTTTGGGACTTAACACTGAAGCTTTCTTT.

The V and J genes are TRBV11-2 and TRBJ1-3, with D unresolved. From germline, CDR1 is SGHAT and CDR2 FQNNGV. The CDR3 sequence is 15 residues long. Trimming took off 1 base at V and 2 bases at J, with 9 bases between the two ends. CDR3 amino acids: CASSLAFEPGNTIYF. Written as DNA, the CDR3 is TGTGCCAGCAGCTTAGCCTTTGAACCTGGAAACACCATATATTTT.

V usage is TRBV27 and J usage is TRBJ2-7; D possibly corresponds to TRBD2 (6 bases). V lost 4 bases and J lost 1, with 11 bases in between. This CDR3 comprises 14 residues. The germline gives CDR1 MNHEY, CDR2 SMNVEV (reference sequence). The CDR3 DNA is TGTGCCAGCAGTTCAATAGCGGAATCCTACGAGCAGTACTTC. This gives the protein CASSSIAESYEQYF.

Concerning this clone itself: A far more abundant clone sits one base away, making this likely a read error. Other DNA sequences of this sample code for an identical CDR3. The rearrangement links TRBV2 to TRBJ2-3; 8 bases are a match to TRBD2. CDR1 SNHLY and CDR2 FYNNEI come from the germline V gene. CDR3 length equals 13 residues. CDR3 amino acids: CASRSGSQDTQYF. CDR3 DNA: TGTGCCAGCAGAAGCGGGAGTCAAGATACGCAGTACTTT.

V usage is TRBV28 and J usage is TRBJ1-5; D gene uncertain. Trimming took off 5 bases at V and 4 bases at J, with 12 bases between the two ends. The CDR3 has 14 amino acids. The germline gives CDR1 MDHEN, CDR2 SYDVKM. The CDR3 region is CASSPALGNQPQHF. The CDR3 coding sequence is TGTGCCAGCAGTCCCGCTTTAGGTAATCAGCCCCAGCATTTT.

This clone appeared a single time. The chain uses TRBV6-5 and TRBJ1-2; maybe TRBD1 (5 bases). In germline, CDR1 is MNHEY, CDR2 SVGAGI. V lost 0 bases, J lost 5 bases, and 10 bases lay in between. CDR3 length: 14 residues. The CDR3, as DNA: TGTGCCAGCAGTTACTCGGCAGGGCGATATGGCTACACCTTC. It yields the protein CASSYSAGRYGYTF.

The CDR3 protein is CSVWGGTEADTQYF. Written as DNA, the CDR3 is TGCAGCGTTTGGGGGGGGACTGAGGCGGATACGCAGTATTTT. This sequence joins TRBV29-1 and TRBJ2-3; 7 bases agree with TRBD2. The J segment lost 6 bases and the V segment lost 5 bases, leaving 11 bases of the junction unmatched. Germline loops: CDR1 SQVTM, CDR2 ANQGSEA. The CDR3 spans 14 residues.

This clone turned up a few times. A much larger clone differs by one base, so this may be a read error. The rearrangement links TRBV6-5 to TRBJ2-7, with D unclear. V was trimmed by 5 bases and J by 6 bases, leaving 14 bases between them. The CDR3 loop spans 13 amino acids. In germline, CDR1 is MNHEY, CDR2 SVGAGI. DNA of the CDR3: TGTGCCAGCAGTCACCCCCCTACGGGCGAGCAGTACTTC. It yields the protein CASSHPPTGEQYF.

About this clone: This likely reflects a read error, since a far larger clone is one base away. The V and J genes are TRBV7-3 and TRBJ2-2; a possible D gene is TRBD2 (5 bases). V was pared by 5 bases and J by 1 base, with 14 bases between. The germline CDR1 and CDR2 sequences are SGHTA and FQGTGA. The CDR3 sequence is 16 residues long. The CDR3 region is CASSKRASRNTGELFF. The CDR3 nucleotides are TGTGCCAGCAGCAAGAGGGCTAGCCGGAACACCGGGGAGCTGTTTTTT.

The rearrangement links TRBV2 to TRBJ2-7; 10 positions agree with TRBD2. CDR3 length equals 16 residues. Germline loops: CDR1 SNHLY, CDR2 FYNNEI. V lost 6 bases to trimming and J lost 7 bases; unmatched junction nucleotides: 15. For the CDR3, the DNA is TGTGCCAGCAGCGAACCCCGGCTAGCGGGAGAAGGAGAGCAGTACTTC. The encoded protein is CASSEPRLAGEGEQYF.

The chain couples TRBV28 to TRBJ1-2; the D is unclear. The germline V gene has CDR1 MDHEN and CDR2 SYDVKM. The CDR3 sequence is 12 residues long. V was shortened by 5 bases and J by 7 bases, with 11 bases between the two germline ends. CDR3 amino acids: CASSPPWSGYTF. CDR3 DNA: TGTGCCAGCAGTCCTCCCTGGAGTGGCTACACCTTC.

The chain couples TRBV29-1 to TRBJ1-1; tentatively, D is TRBD1 (5 bases). This CDR3 contains 14 residues. The germline gives CDR1 SQVTM, CDR2 ANQGSEA. The ends were cut back, 3 bases at V and 1 base at J, with 12 bases in the middle. CDR3 residues: CSVEVGGRNTEAFF. The CDR3 DNA reads as TGCAGCGTTGAGGTCGGGGGGAGGAACACTGAAGCTTTCTTT.

This chain uses TRBV6-1 with TRBJ2-7, with 14 bases that match TRBD2. Germline V gene data show CDR1 as MNHNS and CDR2 as SASEGT. The CDR3 has 15 amino acids. The trim removed 6 bases at V and 5 bases at J, leaving 6 bases unmatched. CDR3 protein: CASRGTSGRVHEQYF. The CDR3 region has the DNA TGTGCCAGCAGGGGGACTAGCGGGAGAGTCCACGAGCAGTACTTC.

The chain joins TRBV29-1 to TRBJ2-7, with a weak D call TRBD1 (6 bases). This CDR3 is 12 amino acids long. Trimming shortened V by 6 bases and J by 2 bases, and 11 bases separated the two germline ends. CDR1 SQVTM and CDR2 ANQGSEA come from the germline V gene. The CDR3 DNA reads TGCAGCGTCCTACAGGGCCCCTACGAGCAGTACTTC. Residues: CSVLQGPYEQYF.

This clone was observed a single time. The chain joins TRBV18 to TRBJ2-2; no clear D gene. With 0 bases removed from V and 5 bases from J, the gap between germline ends came to 7 bases. CDR1 KGHSH and CDR2 LQKENI come from the germline V gene. The length of the CDR3 is 14 residues. The CDR3 nucleotides read TGTGCCAGCTCACCACCCCCCTCGACCGGGGAGCTGTTTTTT. Its protein is CASSPPPSTGELFF.

This clone was found many times. This chain links TRBV28 with TRBJ2-1; a possible D gene is TRBD1 (5 bases). Trimming cost V 7 bases and J 0 bases, with 19 bases left between them. Per germline, CDR1 MDHEN and CDR2 SYDVKM. This CDR3 is built from 17 residues. CDR3: CASTSAGLPSSYNEQFF. The CDR3 nucleotides are TGTGCCAGCACCTCGGCAGGGCTTCCTTCCTCCTACAATGAGCAGTTCTTC.

CDR3 region: CASNPASLAGGHNEQFF. The CDR3 coding sequence is TGTGCCAGCAATCCCGCGTCCCTAGCGGGAGGGCACAATGAGCAGTTCTTC. The genes are TRBV2 and TRBJ2-1; 12 nucleotides agree with TRBD2. Trimming at V came to 7 bases and at J to 5 bases, leaving 12 bases not matched to a gene. The germline gives CDR1 SNHLY, CDR2 FYNNEI. The CDR3 is 17 residues long.

Of note for this clone: A single base is all that separates this from a far larger clone, so a read error is likely. In the same sample, other DNA sequences code for this CDR3. The V gene is TRBV5-1, the J gene TRBJ2-7, with D perhaps TRBD2 (5 bases). This CDR3 spans 14 amino acids. Germline CDR1 is SGHRS and CDR2 is YFSETQ. The CDR3 protein is CASNSGSLSHEQYF. Here the CDR3 DNA reads TGCGCCAGCAATAGTGGGAGTCTCTCCCACGAGCAGTACTTC. Full variable domain (remainder filled in from reference TRBV5-1 and TRBJ2-7): KAGVTQTPRYLIKTRGQQVTLSCSPISGHRSVSWYQQTPGQGLQFLFEYFSETQRNKGNFPGRFSGRQFSNSRSEMNVSTLELGDSALYLCASNSGSLSHEQYFGPGTRLTVT.

This clone was detected a few times. The chain couples TRBV6-4 to TRBJ2-3; 12 bases align to TRBD1. From germline, CDR1 is MRHNA and CDR2 SNTAGT. The trim removed 6 bases at V and 5 bases at J, leaving 6 bases unmatched. The CDR3 has 15 amino acids. CDR3 in amino acids: CASSEGQGAIDTQYF. The CDR3 region has the DNA TGTGCCAGCAGCGAGGGACAGGGGGCGATAGATACGCAGTATTTT.

This clone has just one count. The chain combines TRBV5-1 with TRBJ2-3; 8 bases map to TRBD1. Germline V gene lookup returns CDR1 SGHRS and CDR2 YFSETQ. There are 15 residues in the CDR3. The V and J ends lost 4 bases and 2 bases, in that order; junction bases with no gene match: 6. The CDR3 reads CASSGDRGITDTQYF. The CDR3, as DNA: TGCGCCAGCAGCGGCGACAGGGGAATCACAGATACGCAGTATTTT. Full variable domain (missing parts from reference TRBV5-1 and TRBJ2-3): KAGVTQTPRYLIKTRGQQVTLSCSPISGHRSVSWYQQTPGQGLQFLFEYFSETQRNKGNFPGRFSGRQFSNSRSEMNVSTLELGDSALYLCASSGDRGITDTQYFGPGTRLTVL.

In DNA form, the CDR3 reads TGTGCCAGCAGCTTTCAGGGGATGGGGTACGAGCAGTACTTC. It translates to CASSFQGMGYEQYF. The chain combines TRBV5-8 with TRBJ2-7; maybe TRBD1 (6 bases). The germline V and J ends were trimmed by 2 bases and 4 bases, with 13 bases remaining between them. The CDR3 extends over 14 amino acids. CDR1 and CDR2 (germline): SGHTS, YDEGEE.

V and J are TRBV7-9 and TRBJ1-3, with D uncertain. Germline V gene sequence: CDR1 SEHNR, CDR2 FQNEAQ (reference sequence). CDR3 length: 12 residues. Trimming took off 6 bases at V and 4 bases at J, with 7 bases between the two ends. CDR3 bases: TGTGCCAGCAGTCCCAACGGAAACACCATATATTTT. Translating gives CASSPNGNTIYF.

This rearrangement joins TRBV6-1 to TRBJ1-1; the D gene is possibly TRBD1 (5 bases). The germline V gene encodes CDR1 MNHNS and CDR2 SASEGT. CDR3 size: 11 residues. Trimming pared 6 bases from V and 6 bases from J, leaving 8 bases between. CDR3 sequence reads: CASRQGAEAFF. The DNA for the CDR3 is TGTGCCAGCAGGCAGGGCGCTGAAGCTTTCTTT.

The rearrangement joins TRBV11-2 to TRBJ2-7; 7 bases are a match to TRBD2. There are 13 residues in the CDR3. Germline CDR1 is SGHAT and CDR2 is FQNNGV. V dropped 5 bases and J dropped 2; count of bases not matched to a gene: 3. The CDR3 region has the DNA TGTGCCAGCAGCCCGGGACTAACCTACGAGCAGTACTTC. It codes for CASSPGLTYEQYF.